This is a list of T cell receptor beta chains from one sample in a study of identical twins. One entry per CDR3 protein, called by TCRdb with MiXCR from the 5' RACE reads. This sample yields 300,000 to 400,000 distinct CDR3 sequences, of which about 12% are seen a single time; roughly 7.8% belongs to the top ten. These data were also reused for a study on yellow fever vaccine responses in identical twins.

The sequenced sample consisted of CD8+ T cells sorted from blood. These receptors came from a woman younger than 35 in good health. Both conserved end residues are part of each CDR3. The order of the fields is V gene, D gene, clone size, J gene, CDR3 protein, CDR3 DNA. The D gene is left open where the match is weak. Clone size is shown for a subset of rows, as once, few, many or a class of expanded clone.

v_gene: TRBV24-1; d_gene: NA; abundance: few; j_gene: TRBJ2-2; CDR3aa: CATRATRTGELFF; CDR3nt: TGTGCCACCAGGGCGACTAGGACCGGGGAGCTGTTTTTT
v_gene: TRBV28; d_gene: NA; abundance: few; j_gene: TRBJ2-1; CDR3aa: CASIPILEVRESVHNEQFF; CDR3nt: TGTGCCAGCATCCCGATCTTAGAGGTTCGGGAGAGTGTCCACAATGAGCAGTTCTTC
v_gene: TRBV2; d_gene: TRBD2; abundance: NA; j_gene: TRBJ2-2; CDR3aa: CASTRSVGTTNTGELFF; CDR3nt: TGTGCCAGCACGAGGAGTGTCGGGACTACCAACACCGGGGAGCTGTTTTTT
v_gene: TRBV15; d_gene: NA; abundance: NA; j_gene: TRBJ2-5; CDR3aa: CATSRSMGTSLSETQYF; CDR3nt: TGTGCCACCAGCAGATCAATGGGGACTTCCCTCTCAGAGACCCAGTACTTC
v_gene: TRBV25-1; d_gene: TRBD2; abundance: few; j_gene: TRBJ2-7; CDR3aa: CASSEYVLGEEGGRAPYEQYF; CDR3nt: TGTGCCAGCAGTGAATACGTATTAGGGGAGGAGGGCGGGAGGGCCCCCTACGAGCAGTACTTC
v_gene: TRBV6-1; d_gene: TRBD2; abundance: few; j_gene: TRBJ2-2; CDR3aa: CASVGGANTGELFF; CDR3nt: TGTGCCAGCGTGGGGGGGGCGAACACCGGGGAGCTGTTTTTT
v_gene: TRBV27; d_gene: NA; abundance: few; j_gene: TRBJ2-5; CDR3aa: CASSLGGSLRPQTQYF; CDR3nt: TGTGCCAGCAGTTTAGGTGGTAGCTTAAGGCCCCAGACCCAGTACTTC
v_gene: TRBV7-6; d_gene: NA; abundance: few; j_gene: TRBJ2-2; CDR3aa: CASSPPLTGELFF; CDR3nt: TGTGCCAGCAGCCCCCCCCTTACCGGGGAGCTGTTTTTT
v_gene: TRBV20-1; d_gene: NA; abundance: many; j_gene: TRBJ1-1; CDR3aa: CSAKDGLGAFF; CDR3nt: TGCAGTGCTAAAGACGGCCTGGGAGCTTTCTTT
v_gene: TRBV11-2; d_gene: TRBD2; abundance: few; j_gene: TRBJ2-5; CDR3aa: CASSPDGTSGRAGETQYF; CDR3nt: TGTGCCAGCAGCCCGGACGGGACTAGCGGGAGGGCCGGGGAGACCCAGTACTTC
v_gene: TRBV6-1; d_gene: TRBD2; abundance: few; j_gene: TRBJ2-5; CDR3aa: CASSEFTSGAGTQYF; CDR3nt: TGTGCCAGCAGTGAATTTACTAGCGGGGCCGGGACCCAGTACTTC
v_gene: TRBV6-5; d_gene: NA; abundance: few; j_gene: TRBJ1-6; CDR3aa: CASRPPQGVQSPLHF; CDR3nt: TGTGCCAGCAGGCCTCCCCAGGGAGTGCAATCACCCCTCCACTTT
v_gene: TRBV6-6; d_gene: NA; abundance: few; j_gene: TRBJ2-5; CDR3aa: CASTGLARETQYF; CDR3nt: TGTGCCAGTACTGGTCTAGCACGCGAGACCCAGTACTTC